This entry features one T cell receptor (beta chain) sequence. Its antigen specificity is not known. Base qualities were left out, and no much larger clone turns up one base away. Libraries were constructed by the immunoSEQ multiplex PCR assay. A mixture of 60 forward primers for TCR Vbeta segments and 13 reverse primers for TCR Jbeta segments was used in the multiplex PCR. The CDR3 region of rearranged TCR beta genes was amplified from genomic DNA with a multiplex PCR assay. The Illumina HiSeq System was used to sequence the amplified TCR beta libraries as 87-base-pair reads. As for the original processing: A later analysis tallied 75 million to 95 million unique TCR beta chains across the 666 repertoires, and around 12 million of those chains were shared by two or more donors. Raw reads were error-corrected and collapsed into unique sequences by a nearest-neighbor algorithm in which closely related sequences were merged to remove PCR and sequencing errors. V, D and J gene segments were assigned by aligning CDR3 sequences to IMGT reference sequences. For a sequence to be retained, a match of at least six nucleotides to both a V gene segment and a J gene segment was required. A rearrangement counted as productive if the CDR3 had no stop codons and remained in frame with V and J, and every other rearrangement counted as non-productive. CDR3 was defined by IMGT convention, running from the second conserved V-encoded cysteine to the conserved J-encoded phenylalanine. In an earlier analysis of roughly 580 of the donors, sequences lacking an unambiguous match to a single V gene segment were excluded. In an earlier analysis of around 590 of the donors, a V segment was called functional when productive rearrangements were above 56.7%, and segregating when the standard deviation between donors exceeded 5%. A statistical classification framework was built for diagnosing cytomegalovirus status from the catalog of TCR beta chain sequences. In a later analysis, TCR nucleotide sequences were compared against IMGT/GENE-DB human TR gene sequences so that V and J genes could be assigned. A later analysis assigned CDR3 sequences and most-parsimonious VDJ recombination scenarios with the TCRdist pipeline. In a later analysis, each TCR beta chain was defined by its CDR3 amino acid sequence together with its V-gene family, and reads without a unique V-gene family were excluded. In a later analysis, 450 to 600 highly shared, low-generation-probability nucleotide sequences were removed to address suspected cross-contamination and a sequencing artifact. A later analysis calculated a clonal expansion index for each public chain from normalized within-repertoire ranks of inferred template counts. In a later analysis, generation probabilities were computed using a VDJ recombination model fitted to out-of-frame rearrangements, and the results were checked against IGoR. In a later analysis, TCR-TCR, TCR-HLA and TCR-CMV co-occurrence was scored with hypergeometric tests, and a repertoire-size bias correction was applied to TCR pairs. A later analysis estimated false discovery rates by permuting HLA or CMV assignments 20 times. In a later analysis, co-occurring TCRs were grouped using DBSCAN, and TCRdist sequence similarity was added for clustering within HLA-allele-positive subsets. For co-occurrence clustering, repertoires with fewer than 30,000 or more than 120,000 public chains were excluded, along with five repertoires with anomalous nucleotide sharing. Sourced from immuneACCESS, this table was stored by TCRdb with only in-frame sequences that have V and J called. A share of the clones is absent; for the studies checked, an unresolved V gene accounts for under half, and the remainder has no known explanation. V and J calls and clone size are given by that table; D and trimming were obtained from the DNA. The sample has some 170,000 clones on record, 60% to 80% of them singletons. Just under 6.5% of the sample lies in the top ten.

This entry comes from a study of cytomegalovirus exposure and HLA in healthy donors (dated by TCRdb to the late 2010s). Regarding the complete study: In an earlier analysis of roughly 500 of the donors, 276 Gb of sequence data and 100 million or so unique TCR beta sequences from about 190 million T cells were reported. About 280 gigabases of sequencing data and 75 million to 85 million unique TCR sequences made up an early release that covered roughly 670 HLA-typed donors. Of the 300 to 500 genotyped donors, less than 85% were placed in the genetic ancestry cluster associated with self-reported Caucasian donors. The study was designed to test whether signatures of past pathogen exposure could be identified by cataloging public T cell receptors. The study used immunosequencing to profile the T cell repertoires of approximately 630 subjects and linked those repertoires to cytomegalovirus serostatus. In addition to the first cohort of several hundred subjects, a separate validation cohort of some 120 different subjects was used. To predict cytomegalovirus infection status, the study combined high-throughput TCR immunosequencing, statistical association of individual TCRs with disease status, and machine learning. A later analysis re-analyzed previously published TCR beta repertoires from 500 to 700 donors and added high-resolution HLA genotyping to study TCR occurrence patterns. In the later analysis, no new phenotypic data were used to find candidate immune exposures; instead, reliance was placed on TCR beta sequences and their occurrence across donors. An earlier analysis of 587 of the donors used high-throughput TCR beta sequencing to judge whether each TCR beta V gene segment behaved as functional or pseudogenic. Donor age, sex, ethnicity and CMV serostatus were compiled alongside the repertoire data. A later genetic analysis used genome-wide SNP genotypes for about 60% of the roughly 700 donors, treating that subset as a discovery cohort. All discovery cohort repertoires had been generated on a single sequencing platform. Both class I and class II loci were covered by HLA typing, at four-digit resolution. The number of donors typed differed by locus, with about 629-630 for A, B, C, DRB1 and DQB1, around 500 for DQA1, about 610 for DPA1, and 450 to 480 for DPB1. Four or five DR-DQ haplotypes were handled as single units for association and clustering, since linkage in the cohort was strong. On average, roughly 250,000 unique TCR beta nucleotide sequences were sequenced per donor among a few hundred genotyped donors of the cohort, with roughly 18% of those sequences being non-productive. Points the paper makes about the study in general: According to a later genetic analysis, donors in an Asian-associated ancestry cluster had fewer N-insertions in productive TCRs than the approximately 710-donor mean. A cluster of highly shared sequence variants was judged likely to be a technical artifact of the sequencing pipeline. According to a later analysis, TCR association rates differed among HLA loci, with DRB1 alleles showing the most associated TCRs and HLA-C alleles showing the fewest. In a later genetic analysis, a missense DCLRE1C variant was associated with V-gene and J-gene trimming of TCR beta chains, and the association was replicated in an independent cohort. Correlated functional status among segregating V segments might reflect linkage disequilibrium, but an unknown experimental factor could not be ruled out. Because HLA typing was missing for some donors at each locus, association tests included only the typed subset. In a later analysis, HLA-associated TCR beta chains showed more clonal expansion and lower generation probabilities than non-associated chains that were equally common. Cytomegalovirus status was reported to be diagnosed by the classifier with high specificity and sensitivity in both the original and validation cohorts. In vitro tests confirmed that three of the cytomegalovirus-associated TCR beta chains recognize cytomegalovirus antigens. A later analysis found that most CMV-associated TCR beta chains appeared HLA-restricted, with HLA associations seemingly driven largely by CMV exposure. Assigning TCR associations to individual alleles was difficult when HLA alleles, especially DR and DQ, strongly co-occurred. An earlier analysis of several hundred of the donors showed that most TCR beta V segments appeared in productive rearrangements either about 87% or about 30% of the time, which broadly matched IMGT annotations. In the study, around 150 TCR beta chains were listed as associated with cytomegalovirus. Roughly uniform sequencing depth across donors was assumed in presence/absence analyses, although this assumption may not hold. Several of the top co-occurrence clusters appeared to be linked to parvovirus B19, influenza, CMV and Epstein-Barr virus, according to a later analysis. Most TCR sequences were seen in very few donors, while some public TCRs were found in many individuals. Because counts were too low, around 17 rarely observed V segments, including chromosome 9 orphons, were left out of the earlier analysis of some 640 of the donors. Specific HLA alleles were associated with 16,951 TCR beta sequences at a false discovery rate of 0.05 in a later analysis. It was suggested by the authors that the approach could potentially be generalized to other disease states and immunological phenotypes. In this cohort, only TCR beta chains were sequenced, and detectable features were limited by the absence of alpha or paired-chain data. Some IMGT-functional V segments, including TRBV6-2 and TRBV6-3, could not be told apart with the 87-base-pair reads, so those segments were excluded. The only immune exposure information available for the cohort was CMV serostatus. A further reported finding was that TCR beta sequences accurately predicted the HLA-A and HLA-B alleles for most subjects in the first cohort.

For CDR1 and CDR2, the germline V gene (reference sequence) lists LNHDA and SQIVND. The V end loses 6 bases and the J end loses 1 base, and a stretch of 9 bases separates them. Including cysteine and phenylalanine, the CDR3 has 14 amino acids. Of all the DNA, just the CDR3 is kept, 42 bases in frame from base 1. In total, 630 or so healthy bone marrow donors made up the cohort. At the time of sampling, every cohort member was nominally healthy, though immune exposures that went unrecorded were likely present. The donor tested CMV seropositive, placing the donor among the approximately 310 seropositive members of the cohort. A peripheral blood sample was provided by each donor, and peripheral blood mononuclear cells were used for TCR beta sequencing. The Qiagen DNeasy Blood Extraction Kit was used to extract genomic DNA from the blood cell samples.

Input material: PBMCs. The sequence was obtained from a man in his forties in good health and CMV-seropositive. The chain is made from TRBV19 and TRBJ2-2; D gene: possibly TRBD1, on 6 matching bases. The nucleotide sequence reads as follows: TGTGCCAGTAGGAGCAGGGGGAACACCGGGGAGCTGTTTTTT. It is translated as CASRSRGNTGELFF.